This TCR beta chain was sequenced during a study of early stage breast cancer tumors. About the research overall: The ER+/PR+/HER2- tumors included roughly 8 ductal and four lobular carcinomas. Overall study results and limits: In about 90% of the 16 patients, blood comparison separated tumor from normal breast.

About this clone: Antigen specificity is unknown.

Measured with immunoSEQ multiplex PCR; TCRdb has only the in-frame clones, and not every one. The sample contains approximately 48,000 clones, around nine tenths of which appear only once. From germline, CDR1 is LNHDA and CDR2 SQIVND (reference sequence). The CDR3 length is 13 residues. V lost 4 bases and J 9 bases, leaving 13 bases between the germline ends. Input material: blood. The chain is built from TRBV19 and TRBJ2-1; D is possibly TRBD2 (5 bases). The clonotype was recovered from an older person with breast cancer. The CDR3 nucleotides read TGTGCCAGTAGTACTACTAGTTTCTCTGAGCAGTTCTTC. Translating gives CASSTTSFSEQFF.